These 23 T cell receptor beta chains were all obtained from the same sample, sequenced in a study of cytomegalovirus exposure and HLA in healthy donors. With 60 Vbeta and 13 Jbeta primers, the PCR was carried out. Assay: immunoSEQ multiplex PCR; the TCRdb copy retains only in-frame clones and omits some. The sample gives about 120,000 clones, roughly 76% of which show up once; approximately 12% is in the top ten. Sequenced input: PBMCs. Every receptor here comes from a woman between 40 and 55 years old in good health and CMV-seropositive.

The genes are TRBV7-2 and TRBJ2-7; D gene unclear. The CDR3 has 13 residues. V was shortened by 0 bases and J by 4 bases, with 7 bases between the two germline ends. CDR1 and CDR2 from the germline V gene are SGHTA and FQGNSA. CDR3 DNA: TGTGCCAGCAGCTTAGCGAGACAATACGAGCAGTACTTC. Its translation is CASSLARQYEQYF.

This clone has just a few counts. This chain connects TRBV18 to TRBJ1-1, with 8 bases fitting TRBD1. The junction had 4 bases not matched to a gene; V was cut back by 3 bases and J by 10 bases. This CDR3 is built from 12 residues. Germline V lookup: CDR1 KGHSH, CDR2 LQKENI. CDR3 sequence reads: CASSPDRAGAFF. Here the CDR3 DNA reads TGTGCCAGCTCACCGGACAGGGCAGGAGCTTTCTTT.

The chain recombines TRBV12-5 with TRBJ1-2; 8 bases are a match to TRBD1. This CDR3 comprises 13 residues. Germline lookup yields CDR1 LGHNT and CDR2 FRNRAP. J was trimmed by 9 bases and V by 9 bases; bases with no gene match: 12. The CDR3 bases are TGTGCTAGCCTCCCCACCGGACAGGGACGCTACACCTTC. This gives the protein CASLPTGQGRYTF.

J is TRBJ2-5 and V is TRBV5-1, with 8 bases identical to TRBD2. The CDR3 has 16 amino acids. Trimming at V came to 1 base and at J to 1 base, leaving 6 bases not matched to a gene. Germline CDR1 reads SGHRS; CDR2 reads YFSETQ. The CDR3 DNA follows: TGCGCCAGCAGCTTGATAGCGGGGTCCTCCCAAGAGACCCAGTACTTC. It yields the protein CASSLIAGSSQETQYF.

The chain links TRBV19 to TRBJ2-7; D not resolved. CDR1 and CDR2 (germline): LNHDA, SQIVND (reference sequence). V was cut by 3 bases and J by 1 base, with 7 bases left in between. This CDR3 is built from 13 residues. The CDR3 DNA reads as TGTGCCAGTAGTATGGTGCAGTCCTACGAGCAGTACTTC. It yields the protein CASSMVQSYEQYF. The full variable domain, rest sourced from reference TRBV19 and TRBJ2-7, is DGGITQSPKYLFRKEGQNVTLSCEQNLNHDAMYWYRQDPGQGLRLIYYSQIVNDFQKGDIAEGYSVSREKKESFPLTVTSAQKNPTAFYLCASSMVQSYEQYFGPGTRLTVT.

This clone showed up just once. The genes are TRBV10-3 and TRBJ1-2; D possibly corresponds to TRBD1 (5 bases). Deletions cut 2 bases from V and 6 bases from J, with 10 bases between. Germline V gene sequence: CDR1 ENHRY, CDR2 SYGVKD. This CDR3 region has 13 residues. CDR3 region: CAISEGSGNGYTF. In DNA form, the CDR3 reads TGTGCCATCAGTGAGGGGTCAGGGAATGGCTACACCTTC.

This chain links TRBV20-1 with TRBJ2-5; possibly TRBD2 for D (6 bases). Germline lookup yields CDR1 DFQATT and CDR2 SNEGSKA (reference sequence). CDR3 size: 11 residues. DNA for the CDR3: TGCAGCGCAGCCGGGGGAGAGACCCAGTACTTC. It yields the protein CSAAGGETQYF.

V usage is TRBV4-2 and J usage is TRBJ1-2; D not certain. The germline V gene has CDR1 LGHNA and CDR2 YNFKEQ. V lost 0 bases, J lost 5 bases, and 7 bases lay in between. There are 13 residues in the CDR3. For the CDR3, the DNA is TGTGCCAGCAGCCAAGAGGGCAGATATGGCTACACCTTC. Its protein is CASSQEGRYGYTF.

The rearrangement joins TRBV18 to TRBJ1-5; D is uncertain. CDR1 is KGHSH, CDR2 LQKENI, per germline. The CDR3 loop spans 16 amino acids. Trimming left V 1 base short and J 0 bases short, with 10 bases between. Here the CDR3 reads CASSPQKANSNQPQHF. The CDR3 DNA is TGTGCCAGCTCACCACAAAAAGCGAATAGCAATCAGCCCCAGCATTTT.

The V gene is TRBV11-2, the J gene TRBJ2-5; 7 bases line up with TRBD1. CDR1 is SGHAT and CDR2 is FQNNGV in the germline V gene. V dropped 5 bases and J dropped 2; count of bases not matched to a gene: 8. This CDR3 comprises 15 residues. The CDR3 loop is CASSLRWGQQETQYF. CDR3 sequence (DNA): TGTGCCAGCAGCCTAAGGTGGGGACAGCAAGAGACCCAGTACTTC.

This clone was counted a few times. This rearrangement joins TRBV10-2 to TRBJ1-1; D might be TRBD1 (6 bases). The CDR3 covers 16 residues. Germline V gene lookup returns CDR1 WSHSY and CDR2 SAAADI. V was shortened by 4 bases and J by 1 base, with 16 bases between the two germline ends. CDR3 sequence reads: CASSAWTARGNTEAFF. DNA of the CDR3: TGCGCCAGCAGTGCGTGGACAGCCCGAGGGAACACTGAAGCTTTCTTT.

The rearrangement links TRBV7-8 to TRBJ1-1, with D tentatively TRBD1 (5 bases). CDR3 length equals 13 residues. Germline V CDR1 and CDR2: SGHVS, FQNEAQ. The ends were cut back, 2 bases at V and 6 bases at J, with 10 bases in the middle. CDR3 residues: CASSLRQGAEAFF. The CDR3 DNA sequence: TGTGCCAGCAGCTTACGCCAGGGTGCTGAAGCTTTCTTT. Full variable domain (outside the CDR3, taken from reference TRBV7-8 and TRBJ1-1): GAGVSQSPRYKVAKRGQDVALRCDPISGHVSLFWYQQALGQGPEFLTYFQNEAQLDKSGLPSDRFFAERPEGSVSTLKIQRTQQEDSAVYLCASSLRQGAEAFFGQGTRLTVV.

V usage is TRBV18 and J usage is TRBJ1-6, with D possibly matching TRBD1 (5 bases). Germline CDR1 is KGHSH and CDR2 is LQKENI. The CDR3 loop spans 16 amino acids. Trimming left V 5 bases short and J 5 bases short, with 16 bases between. The CDR3 region is CASSMGGTTNNSPLHF. CDR3 coding DNA: TGTGCCAGCTCAATGGGGGGGACCACTAATAATTCACCCCTCCACTTT. The complete variable domain, with remaining parts taken from reference TRBV18 and TRBJ1-6, reads NAGVMQNPRHLVRRRGQEARLRCSPMKGHSHVYWYRQLPEEGLKFMVYLQKENIIDESGMPKERFSAEFPKEGPSILRIQQVVRGDSAAYFCASSMGGTTNNSPLHFGNGTRLTVT.

The V gene is TRBV5-4, the J gene TRBJ1-1; 8 nucleotides line up with TRBD1. This CDR3 comprises 14 residues. CDR1 SGHNT and CDR2 YYREEE come from the germline V gene (reference sequence). Losses at the gene ends were 4 bases for V and 1 base for J; bases not matched to a gene: 3. Here the CDR3 DNA reads TGTGCCAGCAGCCTGGACAGGGAGAACACTGAAGCTTTCTTT. Translated, it gives CASSLDRENTEAFF.

The gene calls are TRBV10-2 and TRBJ1-1, with 9 bases that match TRBD1. The CDR3 has 13 amino acids. After removal of 6 bases from V and 4 bases from J, the junction contained 3 bases not matched to a gene. Germline CDR1 reads WSHSY; CDR2 reads SAAADI. CDR3 region: CASRETGGTEAFF. In DNA, the CDR3 is TGCGCCAGCAGGGAGACAGGGGGCACTGAAGCTTTCTTT.

The chain links TRBV6-1 to TRBJ1-6; TRBD1 matches 9 bases. CDR1 is MNHNS and CDR2 is SASEGT in the germline V gene. This CDR3 has 15 amino acids. The J segment lost 8 bases and the V segment lost 6 bases, leaving 8 bases of the junction unmatched. CDR3 sequence: CASSGTGGFHSPLHF. In DNA, the CDR3 is TGTGCCAGCAGCGGAACAGGGGGCTTTCATTCACCCCTCCACTTT.

The chain uses TRBV30 and TRBJ2-7, with 7 nucleotides matching TRBD1. CDR3 length: 14 amino acids. The V gene end was trimmed by 8 bases and the J gene end by 0 bases; junction bases not matched to a gene: 10. Germline V CDR1 and CDR2: GTSNPN, SVGIG (reference sequence). The CDR3 DNA reads as TGTGCCGGACAAAAATGGGACAGCTCCTACGAGCAGTACTTC. Protein sequence: CAGQKWDSSYEQYF.

A single count supports this clone. The chain links TRBV6-5 to TRBJ1-4, with a possible D match to TRBD1 (6 bases). There are 15 residues in the CDR3. Germline assignment: CDR1 MNHEY and CDR2 SVGAGI. Trimming removed 2 bases from V and 8 bases from J, with 15 bases in between. The CDR3 spells CASSYSTGKREKLFF. CDR3 nucleotides: TGTGCCAGCAGTTACAGCACAGGGAAACGAGAAAAACTGTTTTTT.

CDR3 DNA: TGTGCCAGCAGCCATGCCGGGACAGGGTTTATGGGAGCTTTCTTT. It specifies CASSHAGTGFMGAFF. The rearrangement uses TRBV28 and TRBJ1-1, with TRBD1 matching over 9 bases. CDR3 length: 15 amino acids. Germline CDR1 MDHEN, CDR2 SYDVKM. The ends lost 6 bases at V and 10 bases at J; junction bases unmatched: 15. The variable domain in full, with the rest retrieved from reference TRBV28 and TRBJ1-1, is DVKVTQSSRYLVKRTGEKVFLECVQDMDHENMFWYRQDPGLGLRLIYFSYDVKMKEKGDIPEGYSVSREKKERFSLILESASTNQTSMYLCASSHAGTGFMGAFFGQGTRLTVV.

For this clone: Additional DNA sequences in this sample encode the identical CDR3. The genes are TRBV30 and TRBJ1-2; 8 bases map to TRBD1. Germline V gives CDR1 GTSNPN, CDR2 SVGIG (reference sequence). The CDR3 runs 13 residues. V gave up 4 bases and J gave up 4 bases; unmatched junction bases: 5. CDR3 region: CAWNRDRPYGYTF. The CDR3 nucleotides are TGTGCCTGGAATCGGGACAGGCCCTATGGCTACACCTTC.

This chain links TRBV4-2 with TRBJ1-2; TRBD1 might be the D (6 bases). Trimming left V 1 base short and J 5 bases short, with 11 bases between. CDR3 length: 14 amino acids. Germline V lookup: CDR1 LGHNA, CDR2 YNFKEQ. The DNA of the CDR3 is TGTGCCAGCAGCCAAGCCAGACAGGATTATGGCTACACCTTC. This translates into CASSQARQDYGYTF.

The chain joins TRBV2 to TRBJ2-5; 13 nucleotides match TRBD2. Per germline, CDR1 SNHLY and CDR2 FYNNEI. J was trimmed by 2 bases and V by 7 bases; bases with no gene match: 7. This CDR3 has 16 amino acids. CDR3 sequence reads: CASTLGLAGVQETQYF. The CDR3 region has the DNA TGTGCCAGCACGCTAGGACTAGCGGGGGTACAAGAGACCCAGTACTTC.

The J gene is TRBJ1-5, the V gene TRBV2; D is undetermined. This CDR3 is built from 16 residues. The ends were cut back, 2 bases at V and 3 bases at J, with 14 bases in the middle. CDR1 SNHLY and CDR2 FYNNEI come from the germline V gene. CDR3 nucleotides: TGTGCCAGCAGTGAACAGGCAGCCCTAGCCAATCAGCCCCAGCATTTT. Protein sequence: CASSEQAALANQPQHF.